A single sample gave rise to the 27 T cell receptor beta chains below, sequenced in a study of T-cell reconstitution after alpha-beta-depleted transplantation in children. The TCRbeta library was prepared with unique molecular identifiers. TCRdb called the PCR reads again in MiXCR, with one record for every CDR3 protein. The data show hundreds of thousands of distinct CDR3 sequences, with approximately 16% seen just once and 0.9% to 1.2% held by the top ten. The source material was PBMCs from the stem cell graft donor, sampled from the stem cell graft. The origin of the receptors is a human donor who donated a stem cell graft to a child with acute myeloid leukemia.

On this clonotype itself: A much more abundant neighbour one base away suggests this may be a read error. The chain recombines TRBV20-1 with TRBJ2-5; TRBD1 matches 8 bases. Germline V gene lookup returns CDR1 DFQATT and CDR2 SNEGSKA (reference sequence). The CDR3 sequence is 14 residues long. The CDR3 sequence: CSARYPGGSESQYF. The CDR3 nucleotides are TGCAGTGCTAGGTATCCAGGGGGCAGCGAGAGCCAGTACTTC.

This chain connects TRBV7-9 to TRBJ2-7; D may be TRBD1 (5 bases). V gave up 1 base and J gave up 2 bases, with 9 bases separating them. CDR1 and CDR2 (germline): SEHNR, FQNEAQ (reference sequence). This CDR3 has 14 amino acids. CDR3 residues: CASSLVAGTYEQYF. The CDR3, as DNA: TGTGCCAGCAGCTTAGTGGCAGGGACCTACGAGCAGTACTTC.

The V and J genes are TRBV7-9 and TRBJ1-5; TRBD1 might be the D (5 bases). The CDR3 consists of 14 residues. Germline loops: CDR1 SEHNR, CDR2 FQNEAQ (reference sequence). The V gene lost 3 bases and the J gene lost 5 bases, with 11 bases spanning the gap. CDR3 nucleotides: TGTGCCAGCAGCTTCGGGGGATACGATCAGCCCCAGCATTTT. This translates into CASSFGGYDQPQHF.

This clonotype was seen a few times. The chain joins TRBV12-3 or TRBV12-4 to TRBJ1-1; D call uncertain. V shed 2 bases and J shed 1 base, with 14 bases lying between them. The CDR3 contains 16 residues. The CDR3 here is CASSLRGVFGNTEAFF. CDR3 sequence (DNA): TGTGCCAGCAGTTTACGGGGAGTGTTCGGGAACACTGAAGCTTTCTTT.

The CDR3 DNA sequence: TGCGCCAGCAGCTCAGGACAGGGGGAAGTCTACACCTTC. Translated, it gives CASSSGQGEVYTF. This chain uses TRBV5-1 with TRBJ1-2; the match to TRBD1 covers 10 bases. CDR3 length: 13 amino acids. Germline CDR1 is SGHRS and CDR2 is YFSETQ. V was clipped by 3 bases and J by 10 bases; unmatched bases: 6.

This clonotype was seen more than once but under ten times. The chain is built from TRBV10-3 and TRBJ2-5; no definite D call. The CDR3 extends over 14 amino acids. Between the trimmed V and J ends, which lost 0 bases and 0 bases, there was a span of 5 bases. Per germline, CDR1 ENHRY and CDR2 SYGVKD. The CDR3, as DNA: TGTGCCATCAGTGAGTCGTCCCACCAAGAGACCCAGTACTTC. This translates into CAISESSHQETQYF.

In this sample, this clonotype turned up many times. The CDR3 DNA sequence: TGTGCCAGCTTCAGGTCGCGGGGGGGCGGAGATACGCAGTATTTT. Protein product: CASFRSRGGGDTQYF. The chain uses TRBV12-3 or TRBV12-4 and TRBJ2-3; 9 bases are shared with TRBD2. After removal of 8 bases from V and 5 bases from J, the junction contained 11 bases not matched to a gene. There are 15 residues in the CDR3.

This clonotype occurred a few times. The V and J genes are TRBV12-5 and TRBJ2-1; 7 bases line up with TRBD1. The V segment lost 7 bases and the J segment 6 bases; nucleotides outside the gene matches: 9. Germline CDR1 and CDR2: LGHNT and FRNRAP. CDR3 length equals 14 residues. The CDR3 DNA reads TGTGCTAGTGCTACCGGGACAGAGAGCAATGAGCAGTTCTTC. Translated: CASATGTESNEQFF.

The rearrangement joins TRBV20-1 to TRBJ1-4; no clear D. V lost 7 bases, J lost 4 bases, and 19 bases lay in between. The CDR3 has 15 amino acids. The germline V gene encodes CDR1 DFQATT and CDR2 SNEGSKA (reference sequence). CDR3 amino acids: CSVPPPGRNNEKLFF. CDR3 DNA sequence: TGCAGTGTTCCTCCACCCGGACGGAATAATGAAAAACTGTTTTTT.

The J gene is TRBJ2-1, the V gene TRBV9, with 8 bases that match TRBD1. The V gene end was trimmed by 0 bases and the J gene end by 8 bases; junction bases not matched to a gene: 7. The germline CDR1 and CDR2 sequences are SGDLS and YYNGEE. The CDR3 contains 15 residues. CDR3 amino acids: CASSVDRQGSHEQFF. The CDR3, as DNA: TGTGCCAGCAGCGTAGATCGACAGGGGAGCCATGAGCAGTTCTTC.

This chain links TRBV10-3 with TRBJ2-5; tentative D call: TRBD1 (7 bases). The CDR3 runs to 15 residues. Germline values: CDR1 ENHRY, CDR2 SYGVKD. V was trimmed by 8 bases and J by 1 base, leaving 17 bases between them. The CDR3 DNA reads as TGTGCCATCGGGGAGGCAGGGGGGATCCAAGAGACCCAGTACTTC. Protein: CAIGEAGGIQETQYF.

This clonotype was recorded many times. The V call is TRBV5-1, the J call TRBJ2-1; unclear D gene. Germline V gene data show CDR1 as SGHRS and CDR2 as YFSETQ. The CDR3 is 17 residues long. The V gene lost 0 bases and the J gene lost 6 bases, with 19 bases spanning the gap. The CDR3, as DNA: TGCGCCAGCAGCTTGGTACGGGCTGTCGGTCCTATCAATGAGCAGTTCTTC. This codes for CASSLVRAVGPINEQFF. The full variable domain, rest sourced from reference TRBV5-1 and TRBJ2-1, is KAGVTQTPRYLIKTRGQQVTLSCSPISGHRSVSWYQQTPGQGLQFLFEYFSETQRNKGNFPGRFSGRQFSNSRSEMNVSTLELGDSALYLCASSLVRAVGPINEQFFGPGTRLTVL.

The chain has TRBV20-1 and TRBJ2-1; D is undetermined. CDR3 length: 12 amino acids. Deletions cut 5 bases from V and 4 bases from J, with 9 bases between. Germline V CDR1 and CDR2: DFQATT, SNEGSKA (reference sequence). This CDR3 reads CSAPLVYNEQFF. CDR3 nucleotide sequence: TGCAGTGCTCCACTGGTATACAATGAGCAGTTCTTC.

This clonotype has at least ten counts. The genes are TRBV15 and TRBJ2-3; D uncertain. This CDR3 is built from 15 residues. V lost 5 bases and J 5 bases, leaving 17 bases between the germline ends. The V gene's germline CDR1 is LNHNV and CDR2 YYDKDF (reference sequence). CDR3 nucleotides: TGTGCCACCAGCGCCCAAGGTGGGGTTGTAGATACGCAGTATTTT. Amino acids: CATSAQGGVVDTQYF.

This clonotype was seen a handful of times. J is TRBJ1-1 and V is TRBV24-1; D call uncertain. Germline loops: CDR1 KGHDR, CDR2 SFDVKD. The V and J ends lost 0 bases and 7 bases respectively, with 5 bases between them. This CDR3 is 12 amino acids long. The CDR3 region is CATSDLEGEAFF. CDR3 nucleotides: TGTGCCACCAGTGATTTGGAGGGTGAAGCTTTCTTT.

This clonotype was counted ten times or more. CDR3 sequence: CSALGPLSTDTQYF. CDR3 DNA: TGCAGTGCTTTGGGACCGCTATCGACAGATACGCAGTATTTT. The chain employs TRBV20-1 and TRBJ2-3; either TRBD1 or TRBD2 may fit D (5 bases each). The CDR3 covers 14 residues. Trimming shortened V by 5 bases and J by 3 bases, and 15 bases separated the two germline ends. Germline V gene lookup returns CDR1 DFQATT and CDR2 SNEGSKA (reference sequence).

This clonotype was counted many times. J is TRBJ1-1 and V is TRBV20-1; a possible D gene is TRBD1 (5 bases). From germline, CDR1 is DFQATT and CDR2 SNEGSKA (reference sequence). The CDR3 is 16 residues long. The ends were cut back, 0 bases at V and 2 bases at J, with 16 bases in the middle. CDR3 residues: CSARDYGASTNTEAFF. The CDR3 DNA reads as TGCAGTGCTAGAGATTATGGGGCTTCGACTAACACTGAAGCTTTCTTT.

The chain joins TRBV4-2 to TRBJ1-3; no clear D gene. Trimming pared 0 bases from V and 2 bases from J, leaving 8 bases between. The germline gives CDR1 LGHNA, CDR2 YNFKEQ. The CDR3 covers 15 residues. The chain's CDR3 is CASSQDGIPGNTIYF. In nucleotides, the CDR3 is TGTGCCAGCAGCCAAGATGGAATACCTGGAAACACCATATATTTT.

This clonotype was observed many times. This rearrangement joins TRBV5-5 to TRBJ2-1; D remains ambiguous. Germline-derived CDR1 and CDR2 are SGHKS and YYEKEE (reference sequence). Trimming cost V 2 bases and J 5 bases, with 14 bases left between them. The CDR3 is 15 residues long. The CDR3, as DNA: TGTGCCAGCAGCTTCTTCGGAACCCAACACAATGAGCAGTTCTTC. Protein sequence: CASSFFGTQHNEQFF.

At least ten counts were recorded for this clonotype. The chain has TRBV29-1 and TRBJ2-5; D gene uncertain. Trimming pared 7 bases from V and 5 bases from J, leaving 11 bases between. This CDR3 region has 11 residues. Germline CDR1 is SQVTM and CDR2 is ANQGSEA. In DNA, the CDR3 is TGCAGCGGAAAGACCGGGGAGACCCAGTACTTC. Its translation: CSGKTGETQYF.

This clonotype appeared many times. This chain uses TRBV29-1 with TRBJ1-1; perhaps TRBD1 as D (5 bases). CDR3 length equals 13 residues. V was shortened by 4 bases and J by 5 bases, with 14 bases between the two germline ends. Germline assignment: CDR1 SQVTM and CDR2 ANQGSEA. The CDR3 nucleotides read TGCAGCGTTGTGGCAGGGTGGGGAACTGAAGCTTTCTTT. It codes for CSVVAGWGTEAFF.

Only one count was recorded for this clonotype. This chain joins TRBV6-1 and TRBJ2-1, with 7 bases fitting TRBD1. The CDR3 extends over 15 amino acids. The V gene's germline CDR1 is MNHNS and CDR2 SASEGT. The V and J ends lost 6 bases and 2 bases, in that order; junction bases with no gene match: 7. CDR3 region: CASSLDRVAYNEQFF. In DNA, the CDR3 is TGTGCCAGCAGCCTCGACAGGGTTGCCTACAATGAGCAGTTCTTC.

This clonotype was observed a few times. The V and J genes are TRBV20-1 and TRBJ1-2, with 9 nucleotides matching TRBD1. Germline V gene lookup returns CDR1 DFQATT and CDR2 SNEGSKA (reference sequence). V lost 0 bases and J lost 2; bases outside the gene matches: 7. The CDR3 extends over 16 amino acids. The CDR3 region has the DNA TGCAGTGCTAGAGACCCATGGGACAGGGCAAACTATGGCTACACCTTC. This codes for CSARDPWDRANYGYTF.

At least ten counts were recorded for this clonotype. The rearrangement links TRBV29-1 to TRBJ1-2; D uncertain. Germline CDR1 SQVTM, CDR2 ANQGSEA. This CDR3 is built from 12 residues. The V end was cut by 4 bases, the J end by 7 bases, with 13 bases between. The CDR3 region is CSVVLGSSGYTF. CDR3 in DNA: TGCAGCGTTGTACTGGGGAGTAGTGGCTACACCTTC.

This clonotype was counted at least ten times. This rearrangement joins TRBV6-1 to TRBJ1-5; 8 positions agree with TRBD1. Germline values: CDR1 MNHNS, CDR2 SASEGT. The J segment lost 4 bases and the V segment lost 5 bases, leaving 13 bases of the junction unmatched. The CDR3 consists of 17 residues. CDR3 region: CASSRWTGRGENQPQHF. The DNA of the CDR3 is TGTGCCAGCAGTCGCTGGACAGGGAGGGGGGAAAATCAGCCCCAGCATTTT.

This clonotype has ten or more counts. The chain uses TRBV4-2 and TRBJ2-7; TRBD1 matches 7 bases. V gave up 3 bases and J gave up 2 bases; unmatched junction bases: 7. Germline V gene sequence: CDR1 LGHNA, CDR2 YNFKEQ. CDR3 size: 15 residues. The CDR3 DNA follows: TGTGCCAGCAGCCAGATCGTCCAGGGGGCCTACGAGCAGTACTTC. Protein product: CASSQIVQGAYEQYF.

This clonotype appeared a few times. The chain couples TRBV9 to TRBJ2-1; no definite D call. The germline CDR1 and CDR2 sequences are SGDLS and YYNGEE. V dropped 4 bases and J dropped 1 base, with 15 bases sitting between them. This CDR3 is built from 16 residues. CDR3 region: CASSPPALSSYNEQFF. Written as DNA, the CDR3 is TGTGCCAGCAGCCCCCCTGCCCTCAGTTCCTACAATGAGCAGTTCTTC.